This T cell receptor beta chain emerged from a study of T cells after somatic rescue of genetic block. The protocol was immunoSEQ multiplex PCR, while the TCRdb copy is restricted to in-frame clones and leaves out a portion. The profile shows under 150,000 clones, about nine tenths of them singletons. The V end was cut by 5 bases, the J end by 3 bases, with 11 bases between. The CDR3 has 14 amino acids. CDR1 is KGHSH and CDR2 is LQKENI in the germline V gene. There are a few counts of this clone. This clonotype originated in a woman under 30. This rearrangement joins TRBV18 to TRBJ1-5; weak D call: TRBD1 (5 bases). Sequencing used peripheral blood mononuclear cells (PBMCs). This CDR3 is CASSSDSFNQPQHF. CDR3 nucleotide sequence: TGTGCCAGCTCATCCGACAGCTTCAATCAGCCCCAGCATTTT.